The rows below give T cell receptor beta chains drawn from one sample of a study of T cell changes during pregnancy in multiple sclerosis. Method: immunoSEQ multiplex PCR; TCRdb's copy keeps in-frame clones and lacks some. The sample consists of approximately 38,000 clones, approximately 94% of them appearing once. The sequences come from peripheral blood, collected in the third trimester of pregnancy. Every receptor here comes from a female donor with multiple sclerosis, enrolled in a pregnancy study. The CDR3 runs from the conserved cysteine through the conserved F or W. A D gene is named only where the DNA matches it firmly. Rows may omit the clone size; those that give it use once, few, many or a size class.

v_gene	j_gene	d_gene	abundance	CDR3nt	CDR3aa
TRBV5-6	TRBJ1-4	TRBD1	-	TGTGCCAGCAGCTGGACAGGTTCTTTTGAAAAACTGTTTTTT	CASSWTGSFEKLFF
TRBV7-3	TRBJ1-1	TRBD1	few	TGTGCCAGCAGCGTAACCGCAGGGGGCACTGAAGCTTTCTTT	CASSVTAGGTEAFF
TRBV6-1	TRBJ2-7	-	-	TGTGCCAGCAGTTATAGACCCGGGGGAATCGAGCAGTACTTC	CASSYRPGGIEQYF
TRBV5-4	TRBJ2-1	TRBD2	-	TGTGCCAGCAGCTTGTTAGCGGGGGGGCGTAATGAGCAGTTCTTC	CASSLLAGGRNEQFF
TRBV19	TRBJ2-7	TRBD1	-	TGTGCCAGTAGTGAGGACAGGGGTACGTACGAGCAGTACTTC	CASSEDRGTYEQYF
TRBV9	TRBJ2-7	TRBD1	-	TGTGCCAGCAGCGAAGGGACAGGGGGGTCCCACGAGCAGTACTTC	CASSEGTGGSHEQYF
TRBV27	TRBJ2-1	TRBD2	-	TGTGCCAGCATGTGGTCCAGCGGGAGCTACAATGAGCAGTTCTTC	CASMWSSGSYNEQFF
TRBV5-1	TRBJ2-7	-	-	TGCGCCAGCAGCCCCGGAGGGATCTCCTACGAGCAGTACTTC	CASSPGGISYEQYF
TRBV2	TRBJ2-1	TRBD2	-	TGTGCCAGCAGAATCCGGACTAGCGGGGGATCAAATGAGCAGTTCTTC	CASRIRTSGGSNEQFF
TRBV28	TRBJ1-1	-	few	TGTGCCAGCAGTTTATCCGAATCAGGTAATGAAGCTTTCTTT	CASSLSESGNEAFF
TRBV5-6	TRBJ1-2	-	-	TGTGCCAGCAGCCCCCGTGCGGCAGGGGCAAGCTACACCTTC	CASSPRAAGASYTF
TRBV7-3	TRBJ1-1	TRBD1	-	TGTGCCAGCAGCTCCGGACAGGCCAATGGGGGTGAAGCTTTCTTT	CASSSGQANGGEAFF
TRBV14	TRBJ1-6	-	-	TGTGCCAGCAGCCATAAAATGACAGCGAATTCACCCCTCCACTTT	CASSHKMTANSPLHF
TRBV30	TRBJ1-6	-	few	TGTGCCTGGACCCTGACAGGAAATAATTCACCCCTCCACTTT	CAWTLTGNNSPLHF
TRBV10-3	TRBJ2-7	TRBD2	-	TGTGCCATCAGCACTAGCGGGATTGGCGAGCAGTACTTC	CAISTSGIGEQYF
TRBV10-3	TRBJ1-3	-	-	TGTGCCATCAGTGGAGGACTGTTCTCTGGAAACACCATATATTTT	CAISGGLFSGNTIYF
TRBV5-6	TRBJ2-7	-	-	TGTGCCAGCAGCTTGACAGGTTCCCCTCTCGAGCAGTACTTC	CASSLTGSPLEQYF
TRBV19	TRBJ1-5	-	-	TGTGCCAGTAGTGACAGGTATAGCAATCAGCCCCAGCATTTT	CASSDRYSNQPQHF
TRBV19	TRBJ1-1	-	-	TGTGCCAGTAGTCCTACAGGGTCCGGGAACACTGAAGCTTTCTTT	CASSPTGSGNTEAFF
TRBV2	TRBJ2-7	-	-	TGTGCCAGCAGTGAAGCGGGGTTAGCGGATTACGAGCAGTACTTC	CASSEAGLADYEQYF
TRBV27	TRBJ1-6	-	-	TGTGCCAGCAGTTTACTCTCTGAACGACAGAATTCACCCCTCCACTTT	CASSLLSERQNSPLHF
TRBV10-1	TRBJ2-7	-	-	TGCGCCAGCAGTGTGAGATCGCCACCGCGAGGAGACTACGAGCAGTACTTC	CASSVRSPPRGDYEQYF
TRBV5-1	TRBJ1-1	-	-	TGCGCCAGCAGCTGGGGGCCCAAGACTGTGAACACTGAAGCTTTCTTT	CASSWGPKTVNTEAFF
TRBV28	TRBJ2-7	-	few	TGTGCCAGCAGATCTAATTACGAGCAGTACTTC	CASRSNYEQYF
TRBV15	TRBJ2-5	TRBD2	once	TGTGCCACCAGCAGAGGACTAGCGGGAGGGCAAGAGACCCAGTACTTC	CATSRGLAGGQETQYF
TRBV6-5	TRBJ1-2	-	-	TGTGCCAGCAGTTACGGCAGCAGGGGCGGCTACACCTTC	CASSYGSRGGYTF
TRBV27	TRBJ1-2	-	-	TGTGCCAGCAGTTTAAACTGGTTGATATCTAACTATGGCTACACCTTC	CASSLNWLISNYGYTF
TRBV13	TRBJ2-7	-	-	TGTGCCAGCAGCTTAGCCAGGGACGAGCAGTACTTC	CASSLARDEQYF
TRBV27	TRBJ2-5	-	once	TGTGCCAGCAGTTTAATGGCAGGGCTCCAGGAGACCCAGTACTTC	CASSLMAGLQETQYF
TRBV11-3	TRBJ1-4	-	-	TGTGCCAGCAGCAAAGAAGGACAGCCACGTGAAAAACTGTTTTTT	CASSKEGQPREKLFF
TRBV28	TRBJ1-1	-	-	TGTGCCAGCAGGGAAACCGTTCAGGGAAACACTGAAGCTTTCTTT	CASRETVQGNTEAFF
TRBV4-3	TRBJ2-7	TRBD2	-	TGCGCCAGCAGCCAAGGTGCTAGCGGCTACGAGCAGTACTTC	CASSQGASGYEQYF
TRBV5-1	TRBJ1-3	-	-	TGCGCCAGCAGCTTGGACGACAGAGGCTCTGGAAACACCATATATTTT	CASSLDDRGSGNTIYF
TRBV4-3	TRBJ2-3	-	-	TGCGCCAGCAGCCAAGACCGACTAGGTACGCAGTATTTT	CASSQDRLGTQYF
TRBV5-1	TRBJ2-1	TRBD2	-	TGCGCCAGCAGCTTGGCCGGTAGCGGGAGCTCCTACAATGAGCAGTTCTTC	CASSLAGSGSSYNEQFF
TRBV18	TRBJ1-5	-	-	TGTGCCAGCTCACCAACTACGGCAGGACTGGATCAGCCCCAGCATTTT	CASSPTTAGLDQPQHF
TRBV4-3	TRBJ2-7	-	few	TGCGCCAGCAGCCAAGCCGGACTAACTGAGCAGTACTTC	CASSQAGLTEQYF
TRBV5-6	TRBJ2-7	-	-	TGTGCCAGCAGCTTGGAGTGGCAAGAGGGCCACGAGCAGTACTTC	CASSLEWQEGHEQYF
TRBV6-5	TRBJ2-7	-	-	TGTGCCAGCAGTATGACAGGTGGGCTCTACGAGCAGTACTTC	CASSMTGGLYEQYF
TRBV18	TRBJ1-2	-	-	TGTGCCAGCTCAAGGACAAGTGATCAGGGGCGGAATTATGGCTACACCTTC	CASSRTSDQGRNYGYTF
TRBV5-4	TRBJ2-1	TRBD2	-	TGTGCCAGCAGCGGGACTAGCTGGAATGAGCAGTTCTTC	CASSGTSWNEQFF
TRBV7-6	TRBJ2-5	-	-	TGTGCCAGCAGTTTAGCACAACAGGCCCTGCAGACCCAGTACTTC	CASSLAQQALQTQYF
TRBV7-2	TRBJ2-7	TRBD2	-	TGTGCCAGCAGCTTAGGCGGGAGTACCTACGAGCAGTACTTC	CASSLGGSTYEQYF
TRBV30	TRBJ2-6	-	-	TGTGCCTGGGCCCGGGGAGGCGGGTCTGGGGCCAACGTCCTGACTTTC	CAWARGGGSGANVLTF
TRBV28	TRBJ1-2	TRBD1	-	TGTGCCAGCAGGTCTCCGGGACAGGTGGTTGGCTACACCTTC	CASRSPGQVVGYTF
TRBV19	TRBJ2-7	-	-	TGTGCCAGTAGCCAAACCATAACGGGAACCTACGAGCAGTACTTC	CASSQTITGTYEQYF
TRBV5-1	TRBJ1-1	TRBD1	-	TGCGCCAGCAGCATCTCAGGGGGTAGGTCGGGGAACACTGAAGCTTTCTTT	CASSISGGRSGNTEAFF
TRBV27	TRBJ2-7	TRBD1	-	TGTGCCGCAGGGGGATCTAGCTCCTACGAGCAGTACTTC	CAAGGSSSYEQYF
TRBV10-3	TRBJ2-7	-	-	TGTGCCATCAGGGGGGGTCTGGGCGAGCAGTACTTC	CAIRGGLGEQYF
TRBV6-1	TRBJ2-1	-	-	TGTGCCAGCAGTGAAGAAGGGGGGGGGCCTCATGAGCAGTTCTTC	CASSEEGGGPHEQFF
TRBV15	TRBJ1-5	TRBD1	-	TGTGCCACCAGCAGAGAGGACAGGGTGCAGCCCCAGCATTTT	CATSREDRVQPQHF